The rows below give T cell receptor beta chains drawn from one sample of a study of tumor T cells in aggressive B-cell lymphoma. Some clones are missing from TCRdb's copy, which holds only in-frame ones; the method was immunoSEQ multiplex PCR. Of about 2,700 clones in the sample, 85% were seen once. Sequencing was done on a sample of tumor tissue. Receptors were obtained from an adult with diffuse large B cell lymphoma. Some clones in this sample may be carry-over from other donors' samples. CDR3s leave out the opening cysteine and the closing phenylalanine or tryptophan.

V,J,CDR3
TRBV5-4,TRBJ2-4,ASSLTRRLAKNIQY
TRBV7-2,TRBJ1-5,ASSPRQGNQPQH
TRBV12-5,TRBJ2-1,ASGLGLAGEQF
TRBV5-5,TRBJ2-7,ASNHPGTGNSYEQY
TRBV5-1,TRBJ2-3,ASSLEGVDTQY
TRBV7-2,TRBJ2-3,ASSFLAEAATDTQY
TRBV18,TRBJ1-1,ASSPLTGGGGTEVF
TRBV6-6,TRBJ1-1,ASRGQGSDEAF
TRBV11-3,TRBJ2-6,ASSSGTVLT
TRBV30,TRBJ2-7,AWSTGTSGSTY
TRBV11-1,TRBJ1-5,ASSQAINQPQH
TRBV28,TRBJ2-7,ASSSEQGQY
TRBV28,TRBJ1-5,ASSPQTGAYQPQH
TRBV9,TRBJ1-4,ASSVSGGEKLF
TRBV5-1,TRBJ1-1,ASSLAQVNTEAF
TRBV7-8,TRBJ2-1,ASSSLAGLTRDEQF
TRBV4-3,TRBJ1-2,ASSQVGSAGGYT
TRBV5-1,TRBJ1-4,ASSQGQGEIVKLF
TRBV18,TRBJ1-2,ASSPQGVRYGYT
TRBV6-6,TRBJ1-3,ASSYAGSGNTIY